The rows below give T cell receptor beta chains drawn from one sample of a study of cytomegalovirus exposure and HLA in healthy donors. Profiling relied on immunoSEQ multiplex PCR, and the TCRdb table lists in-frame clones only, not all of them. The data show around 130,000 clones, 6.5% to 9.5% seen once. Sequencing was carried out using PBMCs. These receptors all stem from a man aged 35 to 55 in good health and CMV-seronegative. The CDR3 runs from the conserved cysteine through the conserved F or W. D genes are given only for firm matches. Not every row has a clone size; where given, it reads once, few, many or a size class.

cdr3_aa: CASGGSLEGNTIYF
cdr3_nt: TGCGCCAGCGGGGGGAGTCTTGAAGGAAACACCATATATTTT
d_call: NA
clone_size: NA
j_call: TRBJ1-3
v_call: TRBV5-1

cdr3_aa: CAWSRDRGRRWCTF
cdr3_nt: TGTGCCTGGAGCCGGGACAGGGGGCGCAGGTGGTGCACCTTC
d_call: TRBD1
clone_size: few
j_call: TRBJ1-2
v_call: TRBV30

cdr3_aa: CASSGLRAQLGTGELFF
cdr3_nt: TGTGCCAGCAGTGGCCTAAGAGCACAGCTCGGCACCGGGGAGCTGTTTTTT
d_call: NA
clone_size: few
j_call: TRBJ2-2
v_call: TRBV6-1

cdr3_aa: CASISRDRGIVKLFF
cdr3_nt: TGTGCCAGTATTTCCCGGGACAGGGGAATAGTAAAACTGTTTTTT
d_call: TRBD1
clone_size: NA
j_call: TRBJ1-4
v_call: TRBV19

cdr3_aa: CASSSGTGVYTEAFF
cdr3_nt: TGTGCCAGTTCCTCCGGGACAGGGGTGTACACTGAAGCTTTCTTT
d_call: TRBD1
clone_size: few
j_call: TRBJ1-1
v_call: TRBV27

cdr3_aa: CSVTRTGVYEQYF
cdr3_nt: TGCAGCGTCACAAGGACAGGGGTCTACGAGCAGTACTTC
d_call: TRBD1
clone_size: few
j_call: TRBJ2-7
v_call: TRBV29-1

cdr3_aa: CASRPARATNEKLFF
cdr3_nt: TGCGCCAGCAGACCGGCCAGGGCAACTAATGAAAAACTGTTTTTT
d_call: NA
clone_size: NA
j_call: TRBJ1-4
v_call: TRBV4-3

cdr3_aa: CASSDRTGADNEQFF
cdr3_nt: TGTGCCAGCAGTGATCGGACAGGGGCGGACAATGAGCAGTTCTTC
d_call: TRBD1
clone_size: NA
j_call: TRBJ2-1
v_call: TRBV2

cdr3_aa: CASSEPGQTYGYTF
cdr3_nt: TGTGCCAGCAGTGAACCGGGACAGACTTATGGCTACACCTTC
d_call: TRBD1
clone_size: few
j_call: TRBJ1-2
v_call: TRBV2

cdr3_aa: CASSPYRDDYGYTF
cdr3_nt: TGTGCCAGCAGCCCGTACAGGGATGACTATGGCTACACCTTC
d_call: NA
clone_size: NA
j_call: TRBJ1-2
v_call: TRBV7-9

cdr3_aa: CASSTQGRLGWTQYF
cdr3_nt: TGTGCCAGTAGTACGCAGGGCAGGTTGGGTTGGACCCAGTACTTC
d_call: NA
clone_size: few
j_call: TRBJ2-5
v_call: TRBV19

cdr3_aa: CASSIDSYNEQFF
cdr3_nt: TGTGCCAGTAGTATCGACAGTTACAATGAGCAGTTCTTC
d_call: NA
clone_size: few
j_call: TRBJ2-1
v_call: TRBV19

cdr3_aa: CASSFPQGYEQYF
cdr3_nt: TGTGCCAGCAGCTTTCCACAGGGTTACGAGCAGTACTTC
d_call: NA
clone_size: NA
j_call: TRBJ2-7
v_call: TRBV7-9

cdr3_aa: CASNRDRGLDTQYF
cdr3_nt: TGTGCCAGCAACCGGGACAGGGGGCTGGATACGCAGTATTTT
d_call: TRBD1
clone_size: NA
j_call: TRBJ2-3
v_call: TRBV9

cdr3_aa: CASSNPRSGGVWAQYF
cdr3_nt: TGTGCCAGCAGCAATCCCCGTAGCGGGGGGGTCTGGGCCCAGTACTTC
d_call: TRBD2
clone_size: few
j_call: TRBJ2-5
v_call: TRBV28